The 11 T cell receptor beta chains below come from one sample, sequenced in a study of glioma-infiltrating T cells. Amplification of TCR alpha and beta CDR3 regions from RNA used iRepertoire nested multiplex PCR. TCRdb re-called the multiplex PCR reads through MiXCR, storing one row per CDR3 protein. Among approximately 110,000 distinct CDR3 sequences listed, 20% to 25% were seen once. The sequencing input was glioma tissue, nonneoplastic brain tissue, or PBMCs (not recorded which). These receptors originate from a human donor with low-grade glioma or glioblastoma, undergoing nonglioma brain surgery, or in good health (not recorded which).

A word on this clonotype: A read error may explain this, as a much larger clone is one base away. No conserved phenylalanine or tryptophan is present at the end of the CDR3, so a read error is the likely explanation. V usage is TRBV7-2 and J usage is TRBJ1-3; no firm D call. Trimming removed 5 bases from V and 0 bases from J, with 11 bases in between. This CDR3 contains 15 residues. Per the germline V gene, CDR1 is SGHTA and CDR2 is FQGNSA. CDR3 coding DNA: TGTGCCAGCAGCCCGACCGTTAACTCTGGAAACACCATATATCTT. It is translated as CASSPTVNSGNTIYL.

Of note for this clonotype: With a much larger clone just one base away, this may be a read error. The rearrangement uses TRBV7-9 and TRBJ2-5; TRBD2 matches at 9 bases. CDR1 is SEHNR and CDR2 is FQNEAQ in the germline V gene (reference sequence). This CDR3 comprises 14 residues. The CDR3 sequence: CASSSGLAQETKYF. CDR3 DNA: TGTGCCAGCAGCTCGGGACTAGCCCAAGAGACCAAGTACTTC. Drawing the rest from reference TRBV7-9 and TRBJ2-5, the complete variable domain is DTGVSQNPRHKITKRGQNVTFRCDPISEHNRLYWYRQTLGQGPEFLTYFQNEAQLEKSRLLSDRFSAERPKGSFSTLEIQRTEQGDSAMYLCASSSGLAQETKYFGPGTRLLVL.

In its sample, this clonotype was seen many times. The chain couples TRBV6-1 to TRBJ2-1, with D unresolved. The germline V and J ends were trimmed by 6 bases and 6 bases, with 18 bases remaining between them. The CDR3 extends over 15 amino acids. Germline loops: CDR1 MNHNS, CDR2 SASEGT. The CDR3 region has the DNA TGTGCCAGCAGCCCCATATTGAGCGTCTCCAATGAGCAGTTCTTC. Its translation: CASSPILSVSNEQFF.

The gene calls are TRBV12-3 or TRBV12-4 and TRBJ2-7; a possible D gene is TRBD2 (6 bases). The CDR3 extends over 14 amino acids. With 6 bases removed from V and 7 bases from J, the gap between germline ends came to 19 bases. CDR3 sequence reads: CASSGDVTRGEQYF. Here the CDR3 DNA reads TGTGCCAGCAGCGGGGACGTAACCCGGGGGGAGCAGTACTTC.

This clonotype showed up many times. The V call is TRBV4-3, the J call TRBJ1-1, with D tentatively TRBD1 (5 bases). Germline V gene data show CDR1 as LGHNA and CDR2 as YSLEER. Trimming removed 2 bases at V and 8 bases at J, with 15 bases between. The CDR3 length is 14 residues. The CDR3 coding sequence is TGCGCCAGCAGCCAACATCCTGGGGCTACAGAAGCTTTCTTT. This sequence encodes CASSQHPGATEAFF.

Ten or more counts support this clonotype. CDR3 loop: CASSQQSSSYEQYF. The CDR3 DNA reads TGTGCCAGCAGCCAGCAGAGTTCCTCCTACGAGCAGTACTTC. V usage is TRBV12-3 or TRBV12-4 and J usage is TRBJ2-7; D remains unclear. The CDR3 is 14 amino acids. V dropped 6 bases and J dropped 0 bases, with 12 bases sitting between them.

This clonotype came up many times. The chain carries TRBV19 and TRBJ2-2, with D unresolved. The CDR3 totals 14 residues. Trimming cost V 3 bases and J 1 base, with 6 bases left between them. Germline V lookup: CDR1 LNHDA, CDR2 SQIVND (reference sequence). The CDR3 DNA is TGTGCCAGTAGTATCCGTAGGAACACCGGGGAGCTGTTTTTT. Translated: CASSIRRNTGELFF.

Only a few counts were recorded for this clonotype. J is TRBJ2-4 and V is TRBV10-3, with TRBD2 matching 8 bases. Germline V gene data show CDR1 as ENHRY and CDR2 as SYGVKD. The CDR3 has 13 amino acids. V shed 8 bases, J shed 8 bases, and the junction held 8 bases outside the gene matches. For the CDR3, the DNA is TGTGCCATCGGGGCTAGCGGGCAAGACATTCAGTACTTC. Its translation: CAIGASGQDIQYF.

Comment on this clonotype: A much larger clone differs by one base, so this may be a read error. The chain couples TRBV12-3 or TRBV12-4 to TRBJ2-7, with TRBD1 matching 7 bases. V gave up 8 bases and J gave up 5 bases; unmatched junction bases: 27. CDR3 length: 19 amino acids. CDR3 loop: CASAWRPTFFDRVTHEQYF. For the CDR3, the DNA is TGTGCCAGCGCCTGGAGACCGACCTTCTTTGACAGGGTAACCCACGAGCAGTACTTC.

This clonotype was seen at least ten times. This chain joins TRBV3-1 and TRBJ2-6; 11 bases align to TRBD2. CDR1 and CDR2 (germline): LGHDT, YNNKEL (reference sequence). The V gene end was trimmed by 0 bases and the J gene end by 3 bases; junction bases not matched to a gene: 1. The CDR3 has 17 amino acids. The CDR3 region has the DNA TGTGCCAGCAGCCAAGATACTAGCGGGAGTGGGGCCAACGTCCTGACTTTC. Translation gives CASSQDTSGSGANVLTF.

As for this clonotype: Relative to the germline gene, one junction end is altered; a read error may explain this. The chain couples TRBV4-1 to TRBJ2-6, with D possibly matching TRBD2 (5 bases). The CDR3 runs 16 residues. CDR1 MGHRA and CDR2 YSYEKL come from the germline V gene. The DNA of the CDR3 is TGCGCCAGCAGCCACCTTCTGGGAGCCGGGGTCAACGTCCTGACTTTC. It encodes CASSHLLGAGVNVLTF.